Below, 6 T cell receptor beta chains from the same sample are listed, as sequenced in a study of blood T cells in healthy people across ages. Alongside a J-beta primer mix, a sample-barcoded 5' primer served in a second PCR lasting roughly 7 to 11 cycles. TCRdb re-called the 5' RACE reads through MiXCR, storing one row per CDR3 protein. The sample includes some 940,000 distinct CDR3 sequences, 25% to 30% seen only once; the top ten take around 9.6%. This sample was shared with a second study, whose subject was T cells of mothers and their children.

The sample consisted of blood. The origin of the receptors is a woman between 35 and 50 years old in good health.

The sample holds one count of this clonotype. A read error may be the cause here, since a much bigger clone is one base away. The chain is built from TRBV11-2 and TRBJ2-1; 11 bases are shared with TRBD2. The J call could be wrong; TRBJ2-7 is a better fit for the DNA end. The CDR3 contains 16 residues. The germline V gene has CDR1 SGHAT and CDR2 FQNNGV. As DNA, the CDR3 is TGTGCCAGCAGCTTACTAGCGGGGGGTAACTACAATGAGCAGTACTTC. This gives the protein CASSLLAGGNYNEQYF.

Comments on this clonotype: A much bigger clone sits one base away, suggesting this may be a read error. This sequence joins TRBV6-5 and TRBJ2-4, with D maybe TRBD2 (7 bases). Germline V lookup: CDR1 MNHEY, CDR2 SVGAGI. This CDR3 spans 15 amino acids. The V and J ends lost 5 bases and 13 bases respectively, with 24 bases between them. CDR3 residues: CASSNGGPPYNEQYF. The CDR3, as DNA: TGTGCCAGCAGTAACGGGGGGCCCCCCTACAATGAGCAGTACTTC.

The chain uses TRBV12-3 or TRBV12-4 and TRBJ2-3; TRBD2 matches at 13 bases. The CDR3 has 15 residues. Trimming cost V 6 bases and J 6 bases; bases outside gene matches: 6. DNA for the CDR3: TGTGCCAGCAGACTAGCGGGGGGGCCGAGCGATACGCAGTATTTT. This gives the protein CASRLAGGPSDTQYF.

The table lists this clonotype with many counts. The rearrangement links TRBV12-3 or TRBV12-4 to TRBJ2-7; D is perhaps TRBD2 (6 bases). The CDR3 is 14 amino acids. Deletions cut 3 bases from V and 2 bases from J, with 11 bases between. The CDR3 is CASSFGGLTYEQYF. The CDR3 coding sequence is TGTGCCAGCAGTTTCGGGGGACTGACCTACGAGCAGTACTTC.

V usage is TRBV12-3 or TRBV12-4 and J usage is TRBJ2-1, with unresolved D. Between the trimmed V and J ends, which lost 6 bases and 5 bases, there was a span of 14 bases. The CDR3 length is 14 residues. The CDR3 DNA is TGTGCCAGCAGCCGAGAAAACAGAGACAATGAGCAGTTCTTC. Amino acids: CASSRENRDNEQFF.

This clonotype was observed many times. The rearrangement links TRBV12-3 or TRBV12-4 to TRBJ2-7, with unresolved D. V lost 3 bases, J lost 2 bases, and 11 bases lay in between. The CDR3 contains 14 residues. CDR3 sequence: CASSLHRTAYEQYF. The CDR3 region has the DNA TGTGCCAGCAGTTTGCACAGAACAGCCTACGAGCAGTACTTC.